The present entry profiles one T cell receptor beta chain with its context. Its antigen has not been determined. Qualities for individual bases were not recorded, and no much larger clone is one base off. Library creation used the immunoSEQ multiplex PCR assay. TCRdb took over this immuneACCESS table, retaining in-frame rearrangements with V and J assigned. Such tables are incomplete; in checked studies, under half of the missing clones stem from an unresolved V gene, and the remainder is unexplained. The sample includes some 49,000 clones, with about 85% observed a single time. Of the sample, about 27% falls within the top ten clones. This specimen comes from a study of radiotherapy plus CTLA-4 blockade in lung cancer (dated by TCRdb to the late 2010s). As for the study more broadly: Among the enrolled patients, about 19% had an objective response, and 31% reached disease control.

General findings and caveats noted by the study authors: Increased serum interferon-beta after radiation, together with early dynamic changes in blood T cell clones, were reported to be the strongest predictors of response. After treatment with radiotherapy and ipilimumab, TCR clones that came from tumors expanded in the peripheral blood.

In this study, focal radiation therapy paired with CTLA-4 blockade (ipilimumab) was tested in patients who had chemo-refractory metastatic non-small-cell lung cancer. The clonotype was recovered from a human donor with non-small cell lung cancer whose response to radiotherapy plus ipilimumab could not be evaluated. The material was peripheral blood, obtained from a patient treated with radiotherapy plus ipilimumab.

The nucleotide sequence is given as TGTGCCAGCACTTCGGGACAGAACTATGGCTACACCTTC. Its protein reads: CASTSGQNYGYTF. Here the chain combines TRBV6-1 and TRBJ1-2, with TRBD1 identical over 7 junction bases. Including the terminal cysteine and phenylalanine, the CDR3 comprises 13 residues. The sequence is cut down to CDR3 DNA, 39 bases in frame from base 1. V and J are trimmed by 7 bases and 2 bases, and the gene matches miss 4 bases of the junction. CDR1 and CDR2 (MNHNS, SASEGT) derive from the germline V gene.